In this sample, the clone carrying this TCR beta chain turned up once. The V end lost 0 bases, the J end lost 5 bases, and 18 bases lay between the germline ends. The CDR3 extends over 17 amino acids. Germline CDR1 is SGDLS and CDR2 is YYNGEE. Clones were sequenced by immunoSEQ multiplex PCR, and TCRdb holds only the in-frame ones, with some missing. This sample has about 210,000 clones; 75% to 90% occur once, and the top ten carry roughly 1.2%. This specimen comes from a study of blood T cell repertoires in COVID-19. Recruits, aged roughly 18 to 89 years, lived in 20 to 30 US areas. The gene calls are TRBV9 and TRBJ2-1; D is unclear. Sequenced material: PBMCs or T cells enriched from blood (not recorded which). This receptor was identified in a man aged 25-45 years who had recovered from COVID-19. The CDR3 sequence: CASSVATLTSRHNEQFF. DNA for the CDR3: TGTGCCAGCAGCGTAGCTACATTGACTTCCCGCCACAATGAGCAGTTCTTC. The full variable domain, completed using reference TRBV9 and TRBJ2-1, is DSGVTQTPKHLITATGQRVTLRCSPRSGDLSVYWYQQSLDQGLQFLIQYYNGEERAKGNILERFSAQQFPDLHSELNLSSLELGDSALYFCASSVATLTSRHNEQFFGPGTRLTVL.